This entry lists 31 T cell receptor beta chains sequenced from one sample in a study of OX40 agonist ivuxolimab in advanced cancers. The protocol was immunoSEQ multiplex PCR, while the TCRdb copy is restricted to in-frame clones and leaves out a portion. The sample shows some 30,000 clones, more than 80% of them seen only once. The sample in question was CD4+ or CD8+ T cells sorted from blood, obtained in a trial of the OX40 agonist ivuxolimab. The receptors stem from an adult with an advanced solid tumor such as melanoma, head and neck, liver or kidney cancer.

The chain employs TRBV4-1 and TRBJ1-6; possible D gene TRBD1, 5 bases. The CDR3 is made up of 17 amino acids. Trimming removed 1 base from V and 7 bases from J, with 17 bases in between. The germline V gene has CDR1 MGHRA and CDR2 YSYEKL. CDR3 in DNA: TGCGCCAGCAGCCAAGCCGGGGGACGGCTTGGGAATTCACCCCTCCACTTT. This translates into CASSQAGGRLGNSPLHF.

V gene TRBV6-6 combines with J gene TRBJ2-7; the D gene is possibly TRBD1 (5 bases). CDR1 is MNHNY and CDR2 is SVGAGI in the germline V gene (reference sequence). This CDR3 has 12 amino acids. Trimming cost V 2 bases and J 5 bases, with 7 bases left between them. CDR3 sequence (DNA): TGTGCCAGCAGTTACCAGGGCAACGAGCAGTACTTC. This sequence encodes CASSYQGNEQYF.

V usage is TRBV28 and J usage is TRBJ1-4; no firm D call. V shed 7 bases and J shed 4 bases, with 13 bases lying between them. The CDR3 contains 14 residues. The germline V gene encodes CDR1 MDHEN and CDR2 SYDVKM. CDR3 protein: CASTTGFNNEKLFF. The CDR3 DNA reads as TGTGCCAGCACGACCGGGTTTAATAATGAAAAACTGTTTTTT.

The CDR3 reads CASSLIRDSPETQYF. The CDR3, as DNA: TGTGCCAGCAGTCTTATACGGGACTCCCCAGAGACCCAGTACTTC. The chain has TRBV28 and TRBJ2-5; D may be TRBD2 (6 bases). The V gene's germline CDR1 is MDHEN and CDR2 SYDVKM. The CDR3 length is 15 residues. V dropped 5 bases and J dropped 4 bases, with 17 bases sitting between them.

This rearrangement joins TRBV13 to TRBJ1-1, with a tentative D call TRBD1 (5 bases). The ends were cut back, 5 bases at V and 6 bases at J, with 10 bases in the middle. The CDR3 totals 12 residues. Germline CDR1 is PRHDT and CDR2 is FYEKMQ (reference sequence). The CDR3 sequence is CASSGAGPEAFF. CDR3 DNA: TGTGCCAGCAGCGGAGCAGGGCCTGAAGCTTTCTTT.

This chain links TRBV7-6 with TRBJ2-2; D is uncertain. Germline V gives CDR1 SGHVS, CDR2 FNYEAQ. The V gene lost 4 bases and the J gene lost 7 bases, with 16 bases spanning the gap. This CDR3 region has 15 residues. The CDR3 spells CASSSSISSFGELFF. DNA of the CDR3: TGTGCCAGCAGCTCCTCCATCTCCTCCTTCGGGGAGCTGTTTTTT.

V and J are TRBV11-2 and TRBJ2-5; possibly TRBD1 for D (6 bases). Germline V gives CDR1 SGHAT, CDR2 FQNNGV. V lost 1 base to trimming and J lost 5 bases, with 14 bases between them. This CDR3 has 15 residues. For the CDR3, the DNA is TGTGCCAGCAGCTTAGCACCCACAGGGTGGGAGACCCAGTACTTC. Translation gives CASSLAPTGWETQYF. The entire variable domain, with the rest obtained from reference TRBV11-2 and TRBJ2-5, is as follows: EAGVAQSPRYKIIEKRQSVAFWCNPISGHATLYWYQQILGQGPKLLIQFQNNGVVDDSQLPKDRFSAERLKGVDSTLKIQPAKLEDSAVYLCASSLAPTGWETQYFGPGTRLLVL.

This clone was detected only once. The chain uses TRBV4-3 and TRBJ2-1; D remains unclear. There are 13 residues in the CDR3. The germline CDR1 and CDR2 sequences are LGHNA and YSLEER. Trimming pared 3 bases from V and 4 bases from J, leaving 7 bases between. The CDR3, as DNA: TGCGCCAGCAGCCAGAGCCCGTACAATGAGCAGTTCTTC. This encodes CASSQSPYNEQFF.

The chain links TRBV6-8 to TRBJ2-5; D gene unclear. Germline values: CDR1 MNHGY, CDR2 SAAAGT. The CDR3 is made up of 13 amino acids. Between the trimmed V and J ends, which lost 2 bases and 5 bases, there was a span of 9 bases. Here the CDR3 DNA reads TGTGCCAGCAGTTACGGGTCCGAGGAGACCCAGTACTTC. The encoded protein is CASSYGSEETQYF.

The CDR3 sequence: CASSSRLAGGRKTQYF. The DNA for the CDR3 is TGTGCCAGCAGCTCCCGACTAGCGGGGGGGCGTAAGACCCAGTACTTC. The chain joins TRBV7-9 to TRBJ2-5, with 14 bases matching TRBD2. The junction had 7 bases not matched to a gene; V was cut back by 4 bases and J by 6 bases. Germline-derived CDR1 and CDR2 are SEHNR and FQNEAQ (reference sequence). The CDR3 is 16 amino acids.

The chain combines TRBV4-3 with TRBJ1-1, with D hard to call. CDR1 LGHNA and CDR2 YSLEER come from the germline V gene. This CDR3 region has 15 residues. Between the trimmed V and J ends, which lost 3 bases and 12 bases, there was a span of 23 bases. CDR3: CASSQANRGPGGTFF. The CDR3 DNA reads TGCGCCAGCAGCCAGGCCAATCGCGGACCGGGTGGTACTTTCTTT.

This clone has only a few counts. The V call is TRBV5-6, the J call TRBJ1-5; 10 bases match TRBD1. The CDR3 runs 15 residues. Trimming removed 4 bases from V and 4 bases from J; junction bases left unmatched: 5. Germline CDR1 is SGHDT and CDR2 is YYEEEE. Here the CDR3 reads CASSPGTGVNQPQHF. In DNA form, the CDR3 reads TGTGCCAGCAGCCCTGGGACAGGGGTTAATCAGCCCCAGCATTTT. Using reference TRBV5-6 and TRBJ1-5 for the parts outside the CDR3, the full variable domain is DAGVTQSPTHLIKTRGQQVTLRCSPKSGHDTVSWYQQALGQGPQFIFQYYEEEERQRGNFPDRFSGHQFPNYSSELNVNALLLGDSALYLCASSPGTGVNQPQHFGDGTRLSIL.

The J gene is TRBJ2-5, the V gene TRBV25-1, with D perhaps TRBD2 (5 bases). Trimming pared 1 base from V and 5 bases from J, leaving 14 bases between. The CDR3 has 15 amino acids. CDR1 is MGHDK and CDR2 is SYGVNS in the germline V gene. The CDR3 loop reads CASSELRIGGETQYF. The CDR3 region has the DNA TGTGCCAGCAGTGAATTGAGGATCGGCGGGGAGACCCAGTACTTC. Supplemented by reference TRBV25-1 and TRBJ2-5, the full variable domain reads EADIYQTPRYLVIGTGKKITLECSQTMGHDKMYWYQQDPGMELHLIHYSYGVNSTEKGDLSSESTVSRIRTEHFPLTLESARPSHTSQYLCASSELRIGGETQYFGPGTRLLVL.

V gene TRBV27 combines with J gene TRBJ2-7, with D perhaps assigned TRBD1 or TRBD2 (5 bases each). Trimming shortened V by 0 bases and J by 3 bases, and 15 bases separated the two germline ends. Germline CDR1 MNHEY, CDR2 SMNVEV (reference sequence). The CDR3 covers 16 residues. DNA for the CDR3: TGTGCCAGCAGTTTATCCGGGGCTAGCCGACACTACGAGCAGTACTTC. Its translation is CASSLSGASRHYEQYF.

The chain joins TRBV28 to TRBJ2-1; TRBD2 is a possible D gene (6 bases). The V end was cut by 3 bases, the J end by 3 bases, with 12 bases between. Looked up from germline, CDR1 is MDHEN and CDR2 is SYDVKM. The CDR3 consists of 15 residues. The DNA of the CDR3 is TGTGCCAGCAGTTTTCCAGCGGGCCTCTACAATGAGCAGTTCTTC. This translates into CASSFPAGLYNEQFF.

In this sample, this clone turned up a few times. The chain is built from TRBV20-1 and TRBJ1-1, with D hard to call. Germline V gene sequence: CDR1 DFQATT, CDR2 SNEGSKA (reference sequence). This CDR3 comprises 11 residues. Trimming shortened V by 6 bases and J by 0 bases, and 5 bases separated the two germline ends. The CDR3 coding sequence is TGCAGTGCCCCCATGAACACTGAAGCTTTCTTT. Translation: CSAPMNTEAFF.

The chain carries TRBV6-6 and TRBJ1-1; D unresolved. Germline CDR1 MNHNY, CDR2 SVGAGI (reference sequence). The ends were cut back, 1 base at V and 7 bases at J, with 7 bases in the middle. CDR3 length: 12 amino acids. The CDR3 here is CASSYLVYEAFF. CDR3 sequence (DNA): TGTGCCAGCAGTTACTTGGTCTATGAAGCTTTCTTT.

The chain has TRBV7-9 and TRBJ2-7; 8 bases match TRBD2. The CDR3 has 14 amino acids. Unmatched junction bases numbered 7, after V lost 5 bases and J lost 4 bases. CDR1 is SEHNR and CDR2 is FQNEAQ in the germline V gene (reference sequence). The CDR3 sequence: CASSAGLAAYEQYF. The CDR3 nucleotides are TGTGCCAGCAGCGCCGGACTAGCAGCTTACGAGCAGTACTTC.

As DNA, the CDR3 is TGCGCCAGCAGCCGGGGGGCTAGCGGGAGTCTCGGGGAGCTGTTTTTT. Translating it yields CASSRGASGSLGELFF. The chain combines TRBV5-1 with TRBJ2-2; 10 nucleotides line up with TRBD2. CDR1 is SGHRS, CDR2 YFSETQ, per germline. This CDR3 comprises 16 residues. The V gene end was trimmed by 4 bases and the J gene end by 7 bases; junction bases not matched to a gene: 10.

V and J are TRBV14 and TRBJ2-3; possibly TRBD2 for D (5 bases). V dropped 0 bases and J dropped 5 bases, with 6 bases sitting between them. There are 13 residues in the CDR3. Germline V gene sequence: CDR1 SGHDN, CDR2 FVKESK. CDR3 amino acids: CASSQEGEDTQYF. The CDR3 DNA sequence: TGTGCCAGCAGCCAAGAGGGAGAAGATACGCAGTATTTT.

The chain combines TRBV6-5 with TRBJ2-7; 10 bases agree with TRBD1. CDR1 is MNHEY and CDR2 is SVGAGI in the germline V gene. This CDR3 comprises 14 residues. J gave up 2 bases and V 5 bases, and 3 bases lay outside the gene matches. The CDR3, as DNA: TGTGCCAGCAGTCCCGGACAGGGGGCCTACGAGCAGTACTTC. Encoded protein: CASSPGQGAYEQYF.

V is TRBV28 and J is TRBJ2-7; D tentatively fits TRBD1 or TRBD2 (5 bases each). The CDR3 has 12 residues. The V gene's germline CDR1 is MDHEN and CDR2 SYDVKM. V gave up 3 bases and J gave up 3 bases, with 6 bases separating them. The CDR3 sequence: CASSLGVYEQYF. The CDR3 bases are TGTGCCAGCAGTTTGGGGGTCTACGAGCAGTACTTC.

The chain combines TRBV7-9 with TRBJ2-5; TRBD1 might be the D (7 bases). Deletions cut 3 bases from V and 5 bases from J, with 13 bases between. The CDR3 extends over 14 amino acids. From germline, CDR1 is SEHNR and CDR2 FQNEAQ (reference sequence). For the CDR3, the DNA is TGTGCCAGCAGCTTCGTACAGGGGAGGGAGACCCAGTACTTC. It translates to CASSFVQGRETQYF.

V and J are TRBV29-1 and TRBJ2-7; tentatively, D is TRBD2 (5 bases). Trimming pared 3 bases from V and 2 bases from J, leaving 17 bases between. CDR1 is SQVTM, CDR2 ANQGSEA, per germline. CDR3 length: 15 residues. CDR3 loop: CSVDSDGSSTYEQYF. Here the CDR3 DNA reads TGCAGCGTTGATAGCGACGGCAGTTCGACCTACGAGCAGTACTTC.

The chain recombines TRBV5-6 with TRBJ2-4, with D uncertain. The length of the CDR3 is 14 residues. Trimming stripped 2 bases from V and 3 bases from J, with 9 bases between. The germline V gene has CDR1 SGHDT and CDR2 YYEEEE. The CDR3 loop reads CASSLGSNKNIQYF. CDR3 nucleotides: TGTGCCAGCAGCTTAGGCAGCAACAAAAACATTCAGTACTTC.

The chain links TRBV7-9 to TRBJ2-2; D is undetermined. V dropped 5 bases and J dropped 5 bases, with 15 bases sitting between them. Germline-derived CDR1 and CDR2 are SEHNR and FQNEAQ (reference sequence). The CDR3 totals 15 residues. CDR3 sequence (DNA): TGTGCCAGCAGCGCGCACCTACAAACAACCGGGGAGCTGTTTTTT. Protein product: CASSAHLQTTGELFF. Variable domain in full (rest from reference TRBV7-9 and TRBJ2-2): DTGVSQNPRHKITKRGQNVTFRCDPISEHNRLYWYRQTLGQGPEFLTYFQNEAQLEKSRLLSDRFSAERPKGSFSTLEIQRTEQGDSAMYLCASSAHLQTTGELFFGEGSRLTVL.

The V and J genes are TRBV7-9 and TRBJ2-1; possibly TRBD1 for D (5 bases). V gave up 5 bases and J gave up 0 bases, with 11 bases separating them. Germline V CDR1 and CDR2: SEHNR, FQNEAQ (reference sequence). The CDR3 sequence is 15 residues long. The CDR3 here is CASSQDRGSYNEQFF. CDR3 nucleotide sequence: TGTGCCAGCAGCCAAGACAGAGGCTCCTACAATGAGCAGTTCTTC.

This clone was detected a few times. The rearrangement links TRBV10-3 to TRBJ1-1, with a weak D call TRBD1 (5 bases). The CDR3 is made up of 15 amino acids. Germline CDR1 and CDR2: ENHRY and SYGVKD. The V end was cut by 0 bases, the J end by 1 base, with 9 bases between. CDR3 sequence (DNA): TGTGCCATCAGTGAGTCGGGGGGATCGAACACTGAAGCTTTCTTT. It is translated as CAISESGGSNTEAFF.

The V call is TRBV4-3, the J call TRBJ2-1; TRBD1 matches 7 bases. Germline CDR1 and CDR2: LGHNA and YSLEER. The CDR3 sequence is 16 residues long. The V segment lost 0 bases and the J segment 8 bases; nucleotides outside the gene matches: 10. CDR3 nucleotides: TGCGCCAGCAGCCAAGATTTCACAGGGGATAGGGATGAGCAGTTCTTC. This sequence encodes CASSQDFTGDRDEQFF.

This clone was detected once. The identical CDR3 is also encoded by other nucleotide sequences in the sample. The CDR3 bases are TGTGCCAGCAGCTTGGCCAGACAGGGGAAAGAGACCCAGTACTTC. It translates to CASSLARQGKETQYF. The chain links TRBV5-6 to TRBJ2-5, with 8 bases fitting TRBD1. V was clipped by 0 bases and J by 3 bases; unmatched bases: 4. The CDR3 loop spans 15 amino acids. Germline CDR1 and CDR2: SGHDT and YYEEEE.

As concerns this clone: This specimen includes other DNA sequences encoding the same CDR3. This chain joins TRBV9 and TRBJ2-3; D gene unclear. Germline CDR1 SGDLS, CDR2 YYNGEE. This CDR3 has 13 amino acids. Trimming took off 0 bases at V and 0 bases at J, with 2 bases between the two ends. DNA for the CDR3: TGTGCCAGCAGCGTAGTGAGCACAGATACGCAGTATTTT. Its translation: CASSVVSTDTQYF.